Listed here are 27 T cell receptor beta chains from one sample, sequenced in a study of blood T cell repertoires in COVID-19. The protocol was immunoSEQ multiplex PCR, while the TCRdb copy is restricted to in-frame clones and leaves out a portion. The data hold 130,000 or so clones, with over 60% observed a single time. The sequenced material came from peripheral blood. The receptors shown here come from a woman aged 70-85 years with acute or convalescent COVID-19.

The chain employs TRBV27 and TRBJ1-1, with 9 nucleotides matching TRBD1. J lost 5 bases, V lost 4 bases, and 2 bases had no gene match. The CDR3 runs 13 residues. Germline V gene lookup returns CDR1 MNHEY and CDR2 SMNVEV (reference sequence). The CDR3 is CASSWTGVTEAFF. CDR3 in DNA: TGTGCCAGCAGTTGGACAGGGGTGACTGAAGCTTTCTTT.

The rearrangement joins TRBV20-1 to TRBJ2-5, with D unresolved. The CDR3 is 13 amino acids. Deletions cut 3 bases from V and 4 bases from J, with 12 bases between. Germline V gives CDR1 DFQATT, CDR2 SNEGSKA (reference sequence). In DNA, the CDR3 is TGCAGTGCTAGTCCACTCTTCGGAGAGACCCAGTACTTC. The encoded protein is CSASPLFGETQYF.

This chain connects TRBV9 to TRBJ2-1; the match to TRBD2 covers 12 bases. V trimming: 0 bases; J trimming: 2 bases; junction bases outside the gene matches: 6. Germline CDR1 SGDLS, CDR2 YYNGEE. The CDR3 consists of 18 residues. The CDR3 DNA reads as TGTGCCAGCAGCGTAGTGACTAGCGGGAGTCTACCCTACAATGAGCAGTTCTTC. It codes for CASSVVTSGSLPYNEQFF.

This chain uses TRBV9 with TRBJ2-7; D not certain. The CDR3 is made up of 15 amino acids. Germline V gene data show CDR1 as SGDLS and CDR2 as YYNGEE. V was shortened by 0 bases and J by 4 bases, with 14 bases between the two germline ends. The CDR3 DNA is TGTGCCAGCAGCGTAGGTTCAGGAACTTTTTACGAGCAGTACTTC. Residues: CASSVGSGTFYEQYF.

The CDR3 here is CASPRVTEAFF. CDR3 nucleotides: TGTGCCAGCCCCCGGGTTACTGAAGCTTTCTTT. This sequence joins TRBV9 and TRBJ1-1; D ambiguous. Germline V lookup: CDR1 SGDLS, CDR2 YYNGEE. The CDR3 contains 11 residues. Trimming shortened V by 7 bases and J by 5 bases, and 9 bases separated the two germline ends. Together with reference TRBV9 and TRBJ1-1, the CDR3 gives the full variable domain: DSGVTQTPKHLITATGQRVTLRCSPRSGDLSVYWYQQSLDQGLQFLIQYYNGEERAKGNILERFSAQQFPDLHSELNLSSLELGDSALYFCASPRVTEAFFGQGTRLTVV.

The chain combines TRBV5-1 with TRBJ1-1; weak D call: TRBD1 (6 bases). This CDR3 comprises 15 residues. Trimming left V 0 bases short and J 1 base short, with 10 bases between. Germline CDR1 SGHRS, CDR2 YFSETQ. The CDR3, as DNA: TGCGCCAGCAGCTTGGCAGGACAGCAGAACACTGAAGCTTTCTTT. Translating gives CASSLAGQQNTEAFF.

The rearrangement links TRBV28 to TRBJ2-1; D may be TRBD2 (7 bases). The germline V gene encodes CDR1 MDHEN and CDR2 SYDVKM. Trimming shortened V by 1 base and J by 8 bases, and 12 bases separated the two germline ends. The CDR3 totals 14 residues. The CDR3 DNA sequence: TGTGCCAGCAGTTTATCGGGGGGCTGGGATGAGCAGTTCTTC. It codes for CASSLSGGWDEQFF. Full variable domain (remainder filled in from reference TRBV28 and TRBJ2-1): DVKVTQSSRYLVKRTGEKVFLECVQDMDHENMFWYRQDPGLGLRLIYFSYDVKMKEKGDIPEGYSVSREKKERFSLILESASTNQTSMYLCASSLSGGWDEQFFGPGTRLTVL.

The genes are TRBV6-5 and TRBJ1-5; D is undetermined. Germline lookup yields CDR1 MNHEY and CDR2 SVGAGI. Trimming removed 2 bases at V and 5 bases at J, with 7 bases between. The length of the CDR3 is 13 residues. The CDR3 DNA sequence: TGTGCCAGCAGTTACCGGGAGGATCAGCCCCAGCATTTT. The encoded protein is CASSYREDQPQHF.

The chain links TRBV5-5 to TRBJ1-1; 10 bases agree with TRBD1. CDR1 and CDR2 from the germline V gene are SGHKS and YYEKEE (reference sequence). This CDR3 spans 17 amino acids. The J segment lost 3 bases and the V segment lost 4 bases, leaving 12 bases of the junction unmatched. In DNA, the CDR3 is TGTGCCAGCAGCGGGGACAATTTGGGACAGGGGTACACTGAAGCTTTCTTT. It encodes CASSGDNLGQGYTEAFF.

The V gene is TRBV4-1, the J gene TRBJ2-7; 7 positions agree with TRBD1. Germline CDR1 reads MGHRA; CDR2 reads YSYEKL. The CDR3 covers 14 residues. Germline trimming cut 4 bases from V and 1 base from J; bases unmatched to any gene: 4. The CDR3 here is CASSPPGQSYEQYF. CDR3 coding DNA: TGCGCCAGCAGCCCACCGGGACAGTCCTACGAGCAGTACTTC.

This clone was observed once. The CDR3 loop reads CASQEGVDTGELFF. CDR3 sequence (DNA): TGTGCCTCCCAAGAGGGAGTAGACACCGGGGAGCTGTTTTTT. The chain joins TRBV6-5 to TRBJ2-2, with D perhaps TRBD2 (5 bases). CDR3 length: 14 amino acids. The ends were cut back, 11 bases at V and 3 bases at J, with 16 bases in the middle. Per the germline V gene, CDR1 is MNHEY and CDR2 is SVGAGI.

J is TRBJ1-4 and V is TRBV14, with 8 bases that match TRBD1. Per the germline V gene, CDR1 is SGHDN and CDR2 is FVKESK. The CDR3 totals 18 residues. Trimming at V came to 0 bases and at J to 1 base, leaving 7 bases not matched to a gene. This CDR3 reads CASSQDAGQAITNEKLFF. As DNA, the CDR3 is TGTGCCAGCAGCCAAGACGCGGGACAGGCTATAACTAATGAAAAACTGTTTTTT.

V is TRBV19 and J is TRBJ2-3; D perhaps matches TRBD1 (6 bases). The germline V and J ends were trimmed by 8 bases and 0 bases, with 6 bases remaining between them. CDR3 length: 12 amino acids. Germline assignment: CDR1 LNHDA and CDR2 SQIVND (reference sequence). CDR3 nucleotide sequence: TGTGCCAGTGGACAGAGCACAGATACGCAGTATTTT. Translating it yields CASGQSTDTQYF. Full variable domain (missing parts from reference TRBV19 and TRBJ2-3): DGGITQSPKYLFRKEGQNVTLSCEQNLNHDAMYWYRQDPGQGLRLIYYSQIVNDFQKGDIAEGYSVSREKKESFPLTVTSAQKNPTAFYLCASGQSTDTQYFGPGTRLTVL.

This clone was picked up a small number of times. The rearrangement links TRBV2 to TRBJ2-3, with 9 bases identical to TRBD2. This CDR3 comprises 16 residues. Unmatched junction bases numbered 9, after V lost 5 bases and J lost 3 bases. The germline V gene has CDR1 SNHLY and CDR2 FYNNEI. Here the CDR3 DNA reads TGTGCCAGCAGTCCTCCGGGACTAGCTACTACAGATACGCAGTATTTT. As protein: CASSPPGLATTDTQYF.

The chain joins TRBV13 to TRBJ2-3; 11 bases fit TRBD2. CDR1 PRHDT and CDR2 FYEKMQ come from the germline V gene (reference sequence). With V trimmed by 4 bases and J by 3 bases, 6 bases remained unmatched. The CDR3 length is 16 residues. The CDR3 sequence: CASSSSGTSGTDTQYF. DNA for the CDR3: TGTGCCAGCAGCTCATCCGGGACTAGCGGAACAGATACGCAGTATTTT.

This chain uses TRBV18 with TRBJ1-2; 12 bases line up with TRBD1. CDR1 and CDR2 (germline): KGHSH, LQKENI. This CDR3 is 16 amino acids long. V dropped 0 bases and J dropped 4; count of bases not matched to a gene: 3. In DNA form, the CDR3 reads TGTGCCAGCTCACCACCGGGGACAGGGGGCACCTATGGCTACACCTTC. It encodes CASSPPGTGGTYGYTF.

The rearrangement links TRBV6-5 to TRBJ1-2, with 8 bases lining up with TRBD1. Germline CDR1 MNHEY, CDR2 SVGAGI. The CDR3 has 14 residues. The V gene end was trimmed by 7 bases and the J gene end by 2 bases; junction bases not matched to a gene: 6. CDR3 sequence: CASTEGQVNYGYTF. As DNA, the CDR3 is TGTGCCAGCACCGAGGGACAGGTCAACTATGGCTACACCTTC.

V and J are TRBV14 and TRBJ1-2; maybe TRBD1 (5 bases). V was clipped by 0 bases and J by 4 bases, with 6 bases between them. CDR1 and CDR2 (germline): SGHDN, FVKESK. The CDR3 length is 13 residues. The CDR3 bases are TGTGCCAGCAGCCAAGATGGGGCCTATGGCTACACCTTC. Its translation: CASSQDGAYGYTF. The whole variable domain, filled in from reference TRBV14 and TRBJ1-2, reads EAGVTQFPSHSVIEKGQTVTLRCDPISGHDNLYWYRRVMGKEIKFLLHFVKESKQDESGMPNNRFLAERTGGTYSTLKVQPAELEDSGVYFCASSQDGAYGYTFGSGTRLTVV.

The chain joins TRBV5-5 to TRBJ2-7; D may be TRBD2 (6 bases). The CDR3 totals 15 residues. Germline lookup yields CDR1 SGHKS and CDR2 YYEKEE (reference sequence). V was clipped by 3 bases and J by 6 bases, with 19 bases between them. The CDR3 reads CASSSLGGAVGEQYF. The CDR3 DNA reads TGTGCCAGCAGCTCCCTCGGAGGGGCGGTAGGCGAGCAGTACTTC.

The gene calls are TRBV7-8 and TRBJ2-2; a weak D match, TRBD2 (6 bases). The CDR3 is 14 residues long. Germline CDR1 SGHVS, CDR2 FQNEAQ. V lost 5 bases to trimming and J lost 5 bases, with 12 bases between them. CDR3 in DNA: TGTGCCAGCAGCCTAGGCGGGGATACCGGGGAGCTGTTTTTT. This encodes CASSLGGDTGELFF.

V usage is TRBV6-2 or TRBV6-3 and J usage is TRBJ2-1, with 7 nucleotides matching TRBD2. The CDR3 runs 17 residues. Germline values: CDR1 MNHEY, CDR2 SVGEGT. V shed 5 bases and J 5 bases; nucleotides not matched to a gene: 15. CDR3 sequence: CASSNPPRGVSHNEQFF. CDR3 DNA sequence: TGTGCCAGCAGTAATCCCCCCCGGGGGGTGTCTCACAATGAGCAGTTCTTC.

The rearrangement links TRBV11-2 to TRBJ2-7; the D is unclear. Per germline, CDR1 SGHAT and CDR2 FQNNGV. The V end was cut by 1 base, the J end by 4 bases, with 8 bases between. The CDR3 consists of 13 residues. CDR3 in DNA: TGTGCCAGCAGCTTAGCCGAGAGGTACGAGCAGTACTTC. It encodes CASSLAERYEQYF.

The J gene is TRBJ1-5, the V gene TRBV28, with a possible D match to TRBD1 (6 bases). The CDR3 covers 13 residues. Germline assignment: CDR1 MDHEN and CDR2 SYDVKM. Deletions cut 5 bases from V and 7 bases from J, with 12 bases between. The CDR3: CASSANRDQPQHF. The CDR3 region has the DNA TGTGCCAGCAGTGCCAACAGGGACCAGCCCCAGCATTTT.

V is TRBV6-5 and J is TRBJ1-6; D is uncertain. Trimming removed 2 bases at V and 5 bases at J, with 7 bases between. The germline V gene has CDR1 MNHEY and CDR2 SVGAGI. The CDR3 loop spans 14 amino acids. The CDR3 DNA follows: TGTGCCAGCAGTTACGGCAGTAATAATTCACCCCTCCACTTT. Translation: CASSYGSNNSPLHF.

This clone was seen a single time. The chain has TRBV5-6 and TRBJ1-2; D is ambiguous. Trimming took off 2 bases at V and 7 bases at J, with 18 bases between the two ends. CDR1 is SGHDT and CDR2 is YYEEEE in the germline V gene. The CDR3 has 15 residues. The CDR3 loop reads CASSFRPGGISGYTF. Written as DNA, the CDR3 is TGTGCCAGCAGCTTCCGACCGGGAGGAATATCTGGCTACACCTTC.

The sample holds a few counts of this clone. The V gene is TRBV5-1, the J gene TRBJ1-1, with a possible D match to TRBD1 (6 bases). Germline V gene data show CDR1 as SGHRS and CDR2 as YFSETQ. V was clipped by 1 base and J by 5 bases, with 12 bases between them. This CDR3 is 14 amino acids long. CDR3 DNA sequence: TGCGCCAGCAGCTTGCCGGCCAGGGGAACTGAAGCTTTCTTT. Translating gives CASSLPARGTEAFF.

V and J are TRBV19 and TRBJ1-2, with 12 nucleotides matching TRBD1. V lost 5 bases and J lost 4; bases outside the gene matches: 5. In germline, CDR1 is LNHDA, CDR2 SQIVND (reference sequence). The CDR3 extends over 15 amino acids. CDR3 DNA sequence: TGTGCCAGTAGTGCCGGGACAGGGGGCGGCTATGGCTACACCTTC. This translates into CASSAGTGGGYGYTF.